This T cell receptor (beta chain) was identified in a study of early T cells in non-severe SARS-CoV-2 infection. The wider study: Alpha and beta chains were unpaired, from unsorted whole-blood bulk RNA.

TCRdb processed the 5' RACE reads anew with MiXCR; each CDR3 protein has one entry. In the table there are tens of thousands of distinct CDR3 sequences, approximately 5.5% of which are singletons. V gave up 6 bases and J gave up 8 bases; unmatched junction bases: 10. This CDR3 spans 14 amino acids. Germline V gene data show CDR1 as MNHEY and CDR2 as SVGAGI. The sample holds many counts of this clonotype. The sequence derives from an adult who was a healthcare worker with PCR-confirmed SARS-CoV-2 infection or an uninfected control (not recorded which). The chain employs TRBV6-5 and TRBJ2-4, with 7 positions matching TRBD2. Sequences were obtained from whole blood. This CDR3 reads CASRPGLESDIQYF. Here the CDR3 DNA reads TGTGCCAGCAGACCCGGACTAGAGTCGGACATTCAGTACTTC.